This T cell receptor (beta chain) was identified during a study of patients and donors after allogeneic stem cell transplantation. TCRdb reprocessed the RT-PCR reads with MiXCR, giving one entry per CDR3 protein. The table shows about a million distinct CDR3 sequences, with around 17% occurring only once. The TCR sequence derives from a human donor who was either an allogeneic HSCT recipient or a stem cell or donor lymphocyte infusion donor (not recorded which). It is not recorded whose cells these are; they may come from a transplant donor. Input material: blood, either unsorted or a sorted T cell fraction (not recorded which).

The CDR3 DNA reads TGTGCCAGTAGTATACGGGGAGCAGGTCAGCCCCAGCATTTT. This encodes CASSIRGAGQPQHF. The V call is TRBV19, the J call TRBJ1-5; D is unclear. The CDR3 has 14 amino acids. V was pared by 2 bases and J by 6 bases, with 11 bases between. Germline CDR1 and CDR2: LNHDA and SQIVND (reference sequence). The full variable domain, its missing parts supplied by reference TRBV19 and TRBJ1-5, is DGGITQSPKYLFRKEGQNVTLSCEQNLNHDAMYWYRQDPGQGLRLIYYSQIVNDFQKGDIAEGYSVSREKKESFPLTVTSAQKNPTAFYLCASSIRGAGQPQHFGDGTRLSIL.